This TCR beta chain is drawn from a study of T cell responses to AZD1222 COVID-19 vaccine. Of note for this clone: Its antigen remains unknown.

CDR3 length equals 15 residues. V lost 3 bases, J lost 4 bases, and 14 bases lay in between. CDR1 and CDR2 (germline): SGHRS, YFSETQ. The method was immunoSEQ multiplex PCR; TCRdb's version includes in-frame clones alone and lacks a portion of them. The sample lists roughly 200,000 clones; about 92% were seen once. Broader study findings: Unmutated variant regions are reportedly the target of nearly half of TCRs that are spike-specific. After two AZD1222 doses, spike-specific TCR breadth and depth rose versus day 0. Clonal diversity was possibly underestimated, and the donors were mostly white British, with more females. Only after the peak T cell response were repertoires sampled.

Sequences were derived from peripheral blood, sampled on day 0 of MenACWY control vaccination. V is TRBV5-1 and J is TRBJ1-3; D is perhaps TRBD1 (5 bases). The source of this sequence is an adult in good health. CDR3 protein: CASSSDSSYGNTIYF. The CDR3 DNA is TGCGCCAGCAGCTCAGACAGTTCCTACGGAAACACCATATATTTT.